Each of the 19 T cell receptor beta chains below was sequenced from the same sample in a study of blood T cell repertoires in COVID-19. Using immunoSEQ multiplex PCR, the repertoire was profiled, and TCRdb retains in-frame clones only, with some absent. The table includes about 140,000 clones, 86% detected once. Specimen: PBMCs or T cells enriched from blood (not recorded which). The receptor source for this set is a man aged 45-65 years who had recovered from COVID-19.

The chain employs TRBV30 and TRBJ2-4; D may be TRBD2 (7 bases). This CDR3 is 16 amino acids long. V lost 1 base and J lost 3, with 16 bases in between. Germline V lookup: CDR1 GTSNPN, CDR2 SVGIG (reference sequence). The CDR3 loop reads CAWSGVRGRNKNIQYF. The DNA of the CDR3 is TGTGCCTGGAGTGGCGTGCGGGGGCGAAACAAAAACATTCAGTACTTC.

The chain joins TRBV5-1 to TRBJ2-1; 7 nucleotides line up with TRBD1. Losses at the gene ends were 4 bases for V and 7 bases for J; bases not matched to a gene: 14. Germline V gene lookup returns CDR1 SGHRS and CDR2 YFSETQ. This CDR3 region has 16 residues. The CDR3 region is CASSPPTGTNGNEQFF. CDR3 DNA: TGCGCCAGCAGCCCCCCGACAGGGACAAATGGGAATGAGCAGTTCTTC.

The chain combines TRBV3-1 (or the pseudogene TRBV3-2) with TRBJ2-5, with D tentatively TRBD1 (5 bases). CDR3 length: 12 residues. CDR1 is LGHDT, CDR2 YNNKEL, per germline (reference sequence). V dropped 4 bases and J dropped 8 bases, with 11 bases sitting between them. The chain's CDR3 is CASSPQGTTQYF. Here the CDR3 DNA reads TGTGCCAGCAGCCCCCAGGGTACCACCCAGTACTTC.

The genes are TRBV6-5 and TRBJ2-7; TRBD1 matches at 8 bases. This CDR3 is built from 15 residues. Losses at the gene ends were 5 bases for V and 7 bases for J; bases not matched to a gene: 13. CDR1 is MNHEY, CDR2 SVGAGI, per germline. CDR3 in amino acids: CASSSGQGAMGEQYV. The CDR3 coding sequence is TGTGCCAGCAGTAGTGGACAGGGCGCAATGGGGGAGCAGTACGTC.

The V gene is TRBV18, the J gene TRBJ2-1; 9 positions match TRBD1. The V and J ends lost 6 bases and 8 bases, in that order; junction bases with no gene match: 11. CDR1 KGHSH and CDR2 LQKENI come from the germline V gene. This CDR3 region has 15 residues. CDR3 in amino acids: CASSPGQGGYHEQFF. The CDR3, as DNA: TGTGCCAGCTCGCCGGGACAGGGAGGGTACCATGAGCAGTTCTTC.

The chain recombines TRBV15 with TRBJ1-3; D ambiguous. This CDR3 is 15 amino acids long. Germline CDR1 reads LNHNV; CDR2 reads YYDKDF (reference sequence). V was trimmed by 7 bases and J by 0 bases, leaving 13 bases between them. The CDR3 DNA reads TGTGCCACCACTGGACGGGAACGCTCTGGAAACACCATATATTTT. Its translation is CATTGRERSGNTIYF.

The rearrangement joins TRBV2 to TRBJ1-2; 7 bases fit TRBD1. The V gene end was trimmed by 6 bases and the J gene end by 4 bases; junction bases not matched to a gene: 5. Germline CDR1 and CDR2: SNHLY and FYNNEI. CDR3 length equals 13 residues. The CDR3 coding sequence is TGTGCCAGCAGAGACAGGGCGGGCTATGGCTACACCTTC. It codes for CASRDRAGYGYTF.

CDR3 coding DNA: TGTGCCACCAGCAGCCGACAGGGGGGGACTGAAGCTTTCTTT. This translates into CATSSRQGGTEAFF. The rearrangement links TRBV15 to TRBJ1-1, with 9 bases fitting TRBD1. Per the germline V gene, CDR1 is LNHNV and CDR2 is YYDKDF (reference sequence). CDR3 length: 14 residues. J gave up 5 bases and V 3 bases, and 4 bases lay outside the gene matches.

This sequence joins TRBV7-2 and TRBJ2-7; 9 nucleotides agree with TRBD2. V was clipped by 6 bases and J by 1 base; unmatched bases: 7. CDR1 and CDR2 (germline): SGHTA, FQGNSA. The CDR3 consists of 15 residues. The CDR3 protein is CASSRDLAGSYEQYF. The CDR3 bases are TGTGCCAGCAGTAGAGATCTAGCGGGGTCCTACGAGCAGTACTTC.

V usage is TRBV7-2 and J usage is TRBJ1-5; 7 bases match TRBD1. There are 13 residues in the CDR3. Germline V gives CDR1 SGHTA, CDR2 FQGNSA. J was trimmed by 7 bases and V by 5 bases; bases with no gene match: 5. CDR3 region: CASSENRGQPQHF. CDR3 DNA sequence: TGTGCCAGCAGCGAGAACAGGGGACAGCCCCAGCATTTT. Combining the CDR3 with reference TRBV7-2 and TRBJ1-5 gives the whole variable domain GAGVSQSPSNKVTEKGKDVELRCDPISGHTALYWYRQSLGQGLEFLIYFQGNSAPDKSGLPSDRFSAERTGGSVSTLTIQRTQQEDSAVYLCASSENRGQPQHFGDGTRLSIL.

This rearrangement joins TRBV25-1 to TRBJ1-2; D is possibly TRBD1 (5 bases). Trimming cost V 4 bases and J 0 bases, with 6 bases left between them. The CDR3 runs to 13 residues. Germline lookup yields CDR1 MGHDK and CDR2 SYGVNS. As DNA, the CDR3 is TGTGCCAGCAGTGCGGGGGCTAACTATGGCTACACCTTC. It translates to CASSAGANYGYTF.

V usage is TRBV19 and J usage is TRBJ1-5; 10 nucleotides line up with TRBD1. The CDR3 has 17 amino acids. CDR1 and CDR2 from the germline V gene are LNHDA and SQIVND (reference sequence). V trimming: 0 bases; J trimming: 3 bases; junction bases outside the gene matches: 5. The CDR3 region is CASSIDLGQGFNQPQHF. The CDR3 DNA is TGTGCCAGTAGTATAGATCTGGGACAGGGGTTCAATCAGCCCCAGCATTTT. Combining the CDR3 with reference TRBV19 and TRBJ1-5 gives the whole variable domain DGGITQSPKYLFRKEGQNVTLSCEQNLNHDAMYWYRQDPGQGLRLIYYSQIVNDFQKGDIAEGYSVSREKKESFPLTVTSAQKNPTAFYLCASSIDLGQGFNQPQHFGDGTRLSIL.

CDR3 bases: TGTGCCAGCAGCCGCGGCGGGATAGCGGGGGGACATTACAATGAGCAGTTCTTC. Translated, it gives CASSRGGIAGGHYNEQFF. The chain employs TRBV5-8 and TRBJ2-1; 10 nucleotides agree with TRBD2. V shed 4 bases, J shed 4 bases, and the junction held 14 bases outside the gene matches. CDR1 and CDR2 (germline): SGHTS, YDEGEE. This CDR3 is 18 amino acids long.

The rearrangement links TRBV3-1 (or the pseudogene TRBV3-2) to TRBJ1-5, with D perhaps TRBD1 (6 bases). The CDR3 has 16 amino acids. The ends were cut back, 3 bases at V and 3 bases at J, with 15 bases in the middle. Germline V gene lookup returns CDR1 LGHDT and CDR2 YNNKEL (reference sequence). The CDR3: CASSHSPGQYNQPQHF. In DNA form, the CDR3 reads TGTGCCAGCAGCCATAGCCCCGGACAGTACAATCAGCCCCAGCATTTT.

The V and J genes are TRBV6-5 and TRBJ1-1; D is undetermined. V lost 10 bases and J lost 0, with 18 bases in between. CDR1 MNHEY and CDR2 SVGAGI come from the germline V gene. The CDR3 spans 15 residues. CDR3: CATTHHGLLNTEAFF. CDR3 bases: TGTGCCACCACACATCACGGACTTTTGAACACTGAAGCTTTCTTT.

The chain is built from TRBV20-1 and TRBJ2-3; 10 positions agree with TRBD1. Per the germline V gene, CDR1 is DFQATT and CDR2 is SNEGSKA (reference sequence). V lost 5 bases, J lost 2 bases, and 10 bases stayed unmatched. The CDR3 length is 16 residues. The CDR3 spells CSAGAGTGDPTDTQYF. The CDR3 region has the DNA TGCAGTGCTGGTGCCGGGACAGGGGACCCCACAGATACGCAGTATTTT.

The CDR3 protein is CASETGGGNQPQHF. The DNA for the CDR3 is TGTGCCAGCGAGACAGGGGGAGGCAATCAGCCCCAGCATTTT. The V gene is TRBV6-5, the J gene TRBJ1-5; 9 positions agree with TRBD1. The CDR3 totals 14 residues. The V gene end was trimmed by 8 bases and the J gene end by 2 bases; junction bases not matched to a gene: 4. Germline CDR1 is MNHEY and CDR2 is SVGAGI.

In this sample, this clone turned up a few times. This chain joins TRBV7-9 and TRBJ2-2; 13 nucleotides align to TRBD2. V gave up 5 bases and J gave up 0 bases; unmatched junction bases: 3. Germline V gene data show CDR1 as SEHNR and CDR2 as FQNEAQ (reference sequence). CDR3 length: 17 residues. The CDR3 is CASSETSGGPNTGELFF. The CDR3 DNA reads as TGTGCCAGCAGCGAGACTAGCGGGGGGCCGAACACCGGGGAGCTGTTTTTT.

The chain employs TRBV28 and TRBJ2-5; TRBD1 agrees at 8 bases. The CDR3 sequence is 13 residues long. Germline lookup yields CDR1 MDHEN and CDR2 SYDVKM. The V segment lost 2 bases and the J segment 7 bases; nucleotides outside the gene matches: 3. The CDR3 DNA reads TGTGCCAGCAGTTTACAGGGGGCAGGGACCCAGTACTTC. Protein: CASSLQGAGTQYF.